Following are 10 T cell receptor beta chains from one sample sequenced in a study of T cells in narcolepsy. Some clones are missing from TCRdb's copy, which holds only in-frame ones; the method was immunoSEQ multiplex PCR. The repertoire includes approximately 730 clones, over 25% of them detected once, and under 65% sits in the top ten. These TCRs' antigens remain unknown. Sequencing used cultured CD8+ T cells from cerebrospinal fluid. The receptors come from a human donor with narcolepsy.

This chain joins TRBV28 and TRBJ2-7; TRBD2 might be the D (6 bases). Looked up from germline, CDR1 is MDHEN and CDR2 is SYDVKM. V lost 2 bases and J lost 4, with 21 bases in between. This CDR3 is built from 17 residues. In nucleotides, the CDR3 is TGTGCCAGCAGTTTAAGGGCGAGCGGGCGGTTGAGATACGAGCAGTACTTC. Its protein product is CASSLRASGRLRYEQYF.

This clone was recorded a few times. This likely traces to a read error, being one base from a far larger clone. This chain links TRBV5-4 with TRBJ2-7; TRBD2 matches at 10 bases. Germline V lookup: CDR1 SGHNT, CDR2 YYREEE (reference sequence). V lost 1 base to trimming and J lost 4 bases; unmatched junction nucleotides: 11. CDR3 length equals 17 residues. In nucleotides, the CDR3 is TGTGCCAGCAGCTTGTGGCTAGCGGGAGATTCAGGATACGAGCAGTACTTC. This codes for CASSLWLAGDSGYEQYF.

The rearrangement joins TRBV6-5 to TRBJ2-2, with D unclear. V dropped 6 bases and J dropped 1 base, with 9 bases sitting between them. CDR3 length: 14 residues. The germline gives CDR1 MNHEY, CDR2 SVGAGI. This chain's CDR3 is CASSEGLNTGELFF. The CDR3 nucleotides read TGTGCCAGCAGCGAAGGGTTGAACACCGGGGAGCTGTTTTTT.

This clone came up a few times. This sequence joins TRBV7-2 and TRBJ2-2; 9 nucleotides align to TRBD2. V was pared by 4 bases and J by 7 bases, with 4 bases of the junction left unmatched. This CDR3 spans 14 amino acids. Germline assignment: CDR1 SGHTA and CDR2 FQGNSA. The CDR3 DNA sequence: TGTGCCAGCAGCTCAAAAGCGGGAGGCGGGGAGCTGTTTTTT. Protein product: CASSSKAGGGELFF.

This clone was recorded a few times. The gene calls are TRBV19 and TRBJ1-5; tentative D call: TRBD1 (6 bases). Trimming pared 5 bases from V and 11 bases from J, leaving 25 bases between. The CDR3 runs 16 residues. The germline V gene has CDR1 LNHDA and CDR2 SQIVND (reference sequence). The DNA of the CDR3 is TGTGCCAGTAGTTTCAAAAGACAGGTGAGGCAATCAGCCCAGCATTTT. Amino acids: CASSFKRQVRQSAQHF.

The chain joins TRBV7-2 to TRBJ2-1, with 7 positions matching TRBD2. This CDR3 has 14 amino acids. J was trimmed by 3 bases and V by 5 bases; bases with no gene match: 4. The germline V gene has CDR1 SGHTA and CDR2 FQGNSA. CDR3 residues: CASSPWTSYNEQFF. The CDR3 nucleotides read TGTGCCAGCAGCCCTTGGACTAGCTACAATGAGCAGTTCTTC.

By sample share, this clone is large. The chain joins TRBV27 to TRBJ2-6, with D perhaps matching TRBD2 (7 bases). CDR3 length: 18 residues. V lost 0 bases and J 0 bases, leaving 12 bases between the germline ends. In germline, CDR1 is MNHEY, CDR2 SMNVEV (reference sequence). As DNA, the CDR3 is TGTGCCAGCAGTTTATCGCGGGGGCTCAGCTCTGGGGCCAACGTCCTGACTTTC. It yields the protein CASSLSRGLSSGANVLTF.

The chain employs TRBV7-6 and TRBJ2-2; 9 bases match TRBD2. Unmatched junction bases numbered 4, after V lost 4 bases and J lost 7 bases. This CDR3 has 14 residues. Germline V gene sequence: CDR1 SGHVS, CDR2 FNYEAQ. For the CDR3, the DNA is TGTGCCAGCAGCTCAAAAGCGGGAGGCGGGGAGCTGTTTTTT. This encodes CASSSKAGGGELFF.

Details on this clone: One base separates it from a far larger clone, so it is likely a read error. This chain uses TRBV5-8 with TRBJ1-2, with no clear D. The CDR3 runs to 14 residues. Looked up from germline, CDR1 is SGHTS and CDR2 is YDEGEE. The V end was cut by 5 bases, the J end by 2 bases, with 13 bases between. CDR3 in DNA: TGTGCCAGCAGGTTGTCGGATGTCAACTATGGCTACACCTTC. Amino acid sequence: CASRLSDVNYGYTF.

This clone has just a few counts. The likely explanation is a read error, given a far larger clone one base away. The chain joins TRBV11-2 to TRBJ2-5, with 8 bases fitting TRBD1. The J call may not be correct, given that the DNA end is closer to TRBJ2-7. This CDR3 contains 15 residues. The germline CDR1 and CDR2 sequences are SGHAT and FQNNGV. In nucleotides, the CDR3 is TGTGCCAGCAGGAGGGGGGACAGGCGACCCTACGAGCAGTACTTC. As protein: CASRRGDRRPYEQYF.